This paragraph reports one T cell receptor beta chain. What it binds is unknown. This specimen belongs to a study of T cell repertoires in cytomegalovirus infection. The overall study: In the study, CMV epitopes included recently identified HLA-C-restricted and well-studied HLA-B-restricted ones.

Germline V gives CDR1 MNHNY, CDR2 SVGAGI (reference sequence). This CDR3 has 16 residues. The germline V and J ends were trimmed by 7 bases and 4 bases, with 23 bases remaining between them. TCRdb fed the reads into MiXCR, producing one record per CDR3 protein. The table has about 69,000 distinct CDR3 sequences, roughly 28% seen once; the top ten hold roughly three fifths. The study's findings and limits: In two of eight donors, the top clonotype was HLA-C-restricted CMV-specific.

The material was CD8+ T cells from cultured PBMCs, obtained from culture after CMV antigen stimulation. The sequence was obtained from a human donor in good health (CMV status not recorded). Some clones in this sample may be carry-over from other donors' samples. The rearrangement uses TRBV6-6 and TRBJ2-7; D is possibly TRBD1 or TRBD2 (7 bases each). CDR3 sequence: CASTKGGQGVSYEQYF. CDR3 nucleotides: TGTGCCAGCACCAAGGGGGGGCAGGGGGTGTCGTACGAGCAGTACTTC.